Listed below are T cell receptor beta chains from one sample, sequenced in a study of Ad26.COV2.S vaccination and SARS-CoV-2 variants. Here immunoSEQ multiplex PCR was the method, and the copy in TCRdb shows in-frame clones only, minus some. The table has approximately 300,000 clones, 86% seen once. The sample here was peripheral blood, taken in a trial of Ad26.COV2.S vaccine versus placebo. The receptors come from a person between 18 and 65 years old who received the Ad26.COV2.S COVID-19 vaccine or a placebo. Each CDR3 is given with its conserved first and last residue. Fields, in order: D gene, V gene, clone size, J gene, CDR3 protein, CDR3 DNA. D genes are given only for firm matches. Expanded clones are given a class, and other clones once, few, many or no size at all.

>-|TRBV6-5|-|TRBJ2-2
CASSGQLKNTGELFF
TGTGCCAGCAGCGGACAGCTTAAGAACACCGGGGAGCTGTTTTTT
>-|TRBV7-4|once|TRBJ2-5
CASSFTVKETQYF
TGTGCCAGCAGCTTCACCGTTAAGGAGACCCAGTACTTC
>-|TRBV30|once|TRBJ1-1
CAWSATQGLNTEAFF
TGTGCCTGGAGTGCAACCCAGGGGCTGAACACTGAAGCTTTCTTT
>-|TRBV12-3/TRBV12-4|-|TRBJ1-5
CASTPRYNQPQHF
TGTGCCAGCACGCCCCGGTACAATCAGCCCCAGCATTTT
>-|TRBV15|-|TRBJ1-2
CATSRGTPYGYTF
TGTGCCACCAGCCGAGGGACCCCATATGGCTACACCTTC
>TRBD1|TRBV29-1|-|TRBJ1-2
CSAAGQGNYGYTF
TGCAGCGCAGCGGGACAGGGCAACTATGGCTACACCTTC
>TRBD2|TRBV5-1|-|TRBJ2-1
CASSFIAGGPYNEQFF
TGCGCCAGCAGCTTTATAGCGGGGGGACCCTACAATGAGCAGTTCTTC
>-|TRBV5-1|-|TRBJ2-5
CASSLRTGPETQYF
TGCGCCAGCAGCCTCAGGACTGGTCCCGAGACCCAGTACTTC
>-|TRBV6-2/TRBV6-3|-|TRBJ2-3
CASSRMRGSTDTQYF
TGTGCCAGCAGCCGGATGCGGGGAAGCACAGATACGCAGTATTTT
>TRBD1|TRBV7-2|-|TRBJ1-2
CASSPLGQESGYTF
TGTGCCAGCAGTCCCCTCGGACAGGAGAGTGGCTACACCTTC
>TRBD1|TRBV14|-|TRBJ1-6
CASSQERHRGNVALHF
TGTGCCAGCAGCCAAGAGAGACACAGGGGAAACGTGGCCCTCCACTTT
>-|TRBV27|-|TRBJ2-2
CASSSYLGHGELFF
TGTGCCAGCAGTTCCTACTTGGGACACGGGGAGCTGTTTTTT
>TRBD1|TRBV4-1|-|TRBJ2-2
CASSQDRTGRNTGELFF
TGCGCCAGCAGCCAAGATAGGACAGGGCGGAACACCGGGGAGCTGTTTTTT
>TRBD1|TRBV10-1|-|TRBJ2-1
CASSHRGSSYNEQFF
TGCGCCAGCAGCCACAGGGGCAGCTCCTACAATGAGCAGTTCTTC
>-|TRBV7-2|-|TRBJ2-5
CASSSIGLADRRVQETQYF
TGTGCCAGCAGCTCAATTGGCTTAGCGGACAGAAGAGTCCAAGAGACCCAGTACTTC
>-|TRBV6-1|-|TRBJ2-7
CASSESPDSTYEQYF
TGTGCCAGCAGTGAATCTCCGGACAGTACCTACGAGCAGTACTTC
>TRBD1|TRBV5-5|-|TRBJ2-3
CASSLGGGQGDTQYF
TGTGCCAGCAGCTTGGGAGGGGGCCAGGGAGATACGCAGTATTTT
>-|TRBV7-2|-|TRBJ1-2
CASSLARDYGYTF
TGTGCCAGCAGCTTAGCTCGGGACTATGGCTACACCTTC
>TRBD1|TRBV6-1|-|TRBJ1-3
CASSEWRQGGNTIYF
TGTGCCAGCAGTGAATGGCGACAGGGTGGAAACACCATATATTTT
>-|TRBV2|-|TRBJ1-3
CASSESWGTGNTIYF
TGTGCCAGCAGTGAAAGTTGGGGTACTGGAAACACCATATATTTT
>-|TRBV5-1|-|TRBJ2-7
CASSPGDTRTYEQYF
TGCGCCAGCAGCCCGGGGGACACACGAACCTACGAGCAGTACTTC
>-|TRBV5-4|-|TRBJ2-1
CASQVDNEQFF
TGTGCCAGCCAGGTAGACAATGAGCAGTTCTTC
>-|TRBV6-6|few|TRBJ1-2
CASRDFGHLYGYTF
TGTGCCAGCAGAGACTTTGGACACCTCTATGGCTACACCTTC
>-|TRBV7-2|-|TRBJ1-2
CASSLLGNGYTF
TGTGCCAGCAGCTTACTGGGGAATGGCTACACCTTC
>TRBD1|TRBV30|-|TRBJ1-4
CAWSGQGLFNEKLFF
TGTGCCTGGAGTGGACAGGGCCTATTTAATGAAAAACTGTTTTTT
>TRBD2|TRBV5-6|-|TRBJ2-1
CASSHSGTYSYNEQFF
TGTGCCAGCAGCCATAGCGGGACTTACTCCTACAATGAGCAGTTCTTC
>-|TRBV10-3|few|TRBJ1-1
CAIRTRENTEAFF
TGTGCCATCAGAACCAGAGAAAACACTGAAGCTTTCTTT
>-|TRBV7-9|-|TRBJ1-1
CASSIGPSEAFF
TGTGCCAGCAGCATTGGGCCTAGTGAAGCTTTCTTT
>-|TRBV7-9|few|TRBJ1-1
CASSPSGRDTEAFF
TGTGCCAGCAGCCCGAGTGGAAGGGACACTGAAGCTTTCTTT
>-|TRBV10-2|-|TRBJ2-7
CASSEVNTYEQYF
TGCGCCAGCAGTGAGGTCAACACCTACGAGCAGTACTTC
>-|TRBV19|-|TRBJ2-7
CASSSRRYEQYF
TGTGCCAGTAGTAGCCGAAGGTACGAGCAGTACTTC
>-|TRBV12-3/TRBV12-4|-|TRBJ1-2
CAGSLGPGGYTF
TGTGCCGGCAGTTTAGGGCCTGGTGGCTACACCTTC
>-|TRBV3-1/TRBV3-2|-|TRBJ2-5
CASSRISETQYF
TGTGCCAGCAGTAGGATTTCAGAGACCCAGTACTTC
>-|TRBV30|-|TRBJ2-3
CAWSPSSVRTDTQYF
TGTGCCTGGAGTCCCTCTAGCGTTCGCACAGATACGCAGTATTTT
>-|TRBV7-9|-|TRBJ2-7
CASSQNLYEQYF
TGTGCCAGCAGCCAAAACCTGTACGAGCAGTACTTC
>-|TRBV12-3/TRBV12-4|once|TRBJ1-2
CASSGGRGDGYTF
TGTGCCAGCAGCGGAGGCCGGGGGGATGGCTACACCTTC
>-|TRBV27|few|TRBJ1-4
CASSPYTGTDEKLFF
TGTGCCAGCAGTCCATACACCGGGACGGACGAAAAACTGTTTTTT
>TRBD1|TRBV4-3|once|TRBJ1-1
CASSQDLGQGNAFF
TGCGCCAGCAGCCAAGATCTGGGACAGGGGAATGCTTTCTTT
>TRBD1|TRBV6-5|once|TRBJ1-6
CASRPGQYNSPLHF
TGTGCCAGCAGACCGGGACAGTATAATTCACCCCTCCACTTT
>TRBD1|TRBV5-1|-|TRBJ2-5
CASSLAPRTGSQGETQYF
TGCGCCAGCAGCTTGGCCCCTAGGACAGGGTCTCAAGGGGAGACCCAGTACTTC
>-|TRBV5-8|-|TRBJ1-6
CASSLEPGYNSPLHF
TGTGCCAGCAGCTTGGAACCGGGGTATAATTCACCCCTCCACTTT
>-|TRBV7-9|-|TRBJ1-1
CASSLGGLNTEAFF
TGTGCCAGCAGCCTCGGCGGATTGAACACTGAAGCTTTCTTT
>-|TRBV6-2/TRBV6-3|-|TRBJ2-3
CASSYNRGTRGVLTDTQYF
TGTGCCAGCAGTTACAATCGAGGGACACGAGGGGTGTTGACAGATACGCAGTATTTT
>TRBD1|TRBV9|-|TRBJ2-7
CASSVEDRGLSYEQYF
TGTGCCAGCAGCGTAGAGGACAGGGGGCTATCCTACGAGCAGTACTTC
>-|TRBV9|-|TRBJ1-1
CASSATGVGNTEAFF
TGTGCCAGCAGCGCAACCGGAGTTGGGAACACTGAAGCTTTCTTT
>-|TRBV18|-|TRBJ2-5
CASSWTIQETQYF
TGTGCCAGCTCATGGACGATCCAAGAGACCCAGTACTTC
>-|TRBV6-5|-|TRBJ2-6
CASAAGANVLTF
TGTGCCAGCGCGGCTGGGGCCAACGTCCTGACTTTC
>-|TRBV5-1|-|TRBJ2-5
CASSPLGRETQYF
TGCGCCAGCAGCCCACTAGGGAGAGAGACCCAGTACTTC
>-|TRBV10-3|-|TRBJ2-5
CATRGGTGREKETQYF
TGTGCCACCCGAGGGGGCACCGGGAGGGAGAAAGAGACCCAGTACTTC
>-|TRBV5-1|-|TRBJ1-3
CASREDRTSGNTIYF
TGCGCCAGCAGGGAAGACAGAACCTCTGGAAACACCATATATTTT
>TRBD2|TRBV6-5|-|TRBJ2-7
CASRDAQTGGDF
TGTGCCAGCAGGGACGCCCAAACGGGGGGGGACTTC
>TRBD1|TRBV16|-|TRBJ1-3
CASSRKKPGQGSNTIYF
TGTGCCAGCAGCCGCAAAAAGCCGGGACAGGGTTCAAACACCATATATTTT
>-|TRBV5-1|-|TRBJ1-2
CASSPYLDYGYTF
TGCGCCAGCAGCCCGTATCTGGACTATGGCTACACCTTC
>-|TRBV30|-|TRBJ2-6
CAWRKPGVRKYSGANVLTF
TGTGCCTGGAGGAAACCCGGGGTCAGGAAGTACTCTGGGGCCAACGTCCTGACTTTC
>-|TRBV9|once|TRBJ2-1
CASSVGQANEQFF
TGTGCCAGCAGCGTAGGTCAGGCGAATGAGCAGTTCTTC